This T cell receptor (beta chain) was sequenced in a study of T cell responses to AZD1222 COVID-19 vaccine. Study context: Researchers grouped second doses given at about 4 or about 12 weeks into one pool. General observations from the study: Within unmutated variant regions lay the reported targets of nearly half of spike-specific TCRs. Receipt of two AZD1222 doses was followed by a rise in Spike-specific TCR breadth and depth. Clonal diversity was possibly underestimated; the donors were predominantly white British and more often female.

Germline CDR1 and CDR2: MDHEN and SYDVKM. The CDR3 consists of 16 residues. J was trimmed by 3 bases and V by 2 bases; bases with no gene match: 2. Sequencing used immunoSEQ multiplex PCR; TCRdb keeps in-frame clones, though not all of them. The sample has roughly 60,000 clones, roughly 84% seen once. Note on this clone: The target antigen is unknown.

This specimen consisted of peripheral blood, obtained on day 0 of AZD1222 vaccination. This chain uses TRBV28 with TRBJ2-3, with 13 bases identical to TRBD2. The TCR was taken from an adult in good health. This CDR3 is CASSLGLAGETDTQYF. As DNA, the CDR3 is TGTGCCAGCAGTTTAGGACTAGCGGGAGAGACAGATACGCAGTATTTT.